The clone carrying this T cell receptor beta chain appeared a few times. The repertoire was sequenced with immunoSEQ multiplex PCR; TCRdb's copy has only in-frame clones and lacks some. Of 150,000 to 200,000 clones in the sample, about 93% are singletons; the top ten hold less than 2.5%. The source of the sample is a study of T cell responses to AZD1222 COVID-19 vaccine. The CDR3 sequence is 17 residues long. Germline CDR1 reads SGHDT; CDR2 reads YYEEEE. V was pared by 0 bases and J by 7 bases, with 17 bases between. Sample: peripheral blood, taken 28 days after the second AZD1222 dose. The genes are TRBV5-6 and TRBJ1-6; weak D call: TRBD1 (6 bases). The origin of this receptor is an adult who received the AZD1222 COVID-19 vaccine. The CDR3 reads CASSLETTGPWNSPLHF. CDR3 in DNA: TGTGCCAGCAGCTTGGAAACTACAGGGCCATGGAATTCACCCCTCCACTTT.